This T cell receptor (beta chain) was sequenced in a study of blood T cell repertoires in COVID-19. Germline-derived CDR1 and CDR2 are LNHDA and SQIVND (reference sequence). The CDR3 runs 14 residues. V lost 10 bases to trimming and J lost 6 bases; unmatched junction nucleotides: 9. Original processing methods: Using reference gene primer amplification, nucleated cell counts were estimated. Produced via immunoSEQ multiplex PCR; TCRdb's table is partial and in-frame only. V and J calls and clone size are given by that table; D and trimming were obtained from the DNA. Of about 320,000 clones detected, under 95% appear once; the ten largest clones hold around 2.6%.

The TCR comes from a man in his fifties or sixties who had recovered from COVID-19. Specimen: PBMCs or T cells enriched from blood (not recorded which). The chain uses TRBV19 and TRBJ2-2, with 9 nucleotides matching TRBD2. CDR3 bases: TGTGCCACCCTTAGCGGGAGCGGACCCGGGGAGCTGTTTTTT. Its protein product is CATLSGSGPGELFF.